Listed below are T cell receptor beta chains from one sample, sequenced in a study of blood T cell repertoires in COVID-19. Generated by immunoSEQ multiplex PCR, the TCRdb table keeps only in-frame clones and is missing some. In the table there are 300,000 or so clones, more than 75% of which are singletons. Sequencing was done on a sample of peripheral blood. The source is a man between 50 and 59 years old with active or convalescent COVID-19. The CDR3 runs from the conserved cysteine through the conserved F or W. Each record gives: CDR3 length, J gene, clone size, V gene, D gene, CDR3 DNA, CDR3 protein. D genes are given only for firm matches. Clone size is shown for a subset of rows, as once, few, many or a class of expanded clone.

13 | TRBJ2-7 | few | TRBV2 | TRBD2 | TGTGCCAGCGGGCGGGAGAACACCTACGAGCAGTACTTC | CASGRENTYEQYF
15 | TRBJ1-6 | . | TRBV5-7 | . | TGTGCCAGCAGCGGACCGGGACAAGGACATTCACCCCTCCACTTT | CASSGPGQGHSPLHF
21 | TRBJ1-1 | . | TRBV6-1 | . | TGTGCCAGCAGTGAATCCCGGCCAGGGTTCTTCCAACCTGTTATGAACACTGAAGCTTTCTTT | CASSESRPGFFQPVMNTEAFF
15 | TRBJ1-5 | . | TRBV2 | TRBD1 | TGTGCCAGCAGAGCCGGGACAGGGGGGGAACAGCCCCAGCATTTT | CASRAGTGGEQPQHF
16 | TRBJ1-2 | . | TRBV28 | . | TGTGCCAGCAGCCCCTCATCACAGGGATGGTACAGTGGCTACACCTTC | CASSPSSQGWYSGYTF
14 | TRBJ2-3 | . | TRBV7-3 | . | TGTGCCAGCAGCCTCTTGGGTGGCGGAGATACGCAGTATTTT | CASSLLGGGDTQYF
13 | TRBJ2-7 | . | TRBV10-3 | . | TGTGCCATCAGTGAGTTTAACAGCTACGAGCAGTACTTC | CAISEFNSYEQYF
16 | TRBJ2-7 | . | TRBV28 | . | TGTGCCAGCAGTTCTCCCGACAGCACTCTCTCCTACGAGCAGTACTTC | CASSSPDSTLSYEQYF
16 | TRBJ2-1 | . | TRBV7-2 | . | TGTGCCAGCAGTAAAGACAGGGACTTCTCCTACAATGAGCAGTTCTTC | CASSKDRDFSYNEQFF
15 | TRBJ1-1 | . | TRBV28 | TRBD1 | TGTGCCAGCAGCCTGACAGGGACTAGCTGGACTGAAGCTTTCTTT | CASSLTGTSWTEAFF
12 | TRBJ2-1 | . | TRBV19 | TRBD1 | TGTGCCAGTAGCCCACAGGGGTCGGTGGTATTCTTC | CASSPQGSVVFF
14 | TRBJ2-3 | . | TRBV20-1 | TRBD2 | TGCAGTGCTAGTTCGGGACTAGCGGGAGATACGCAGTATTTT | CSASSGLAGDTQYF
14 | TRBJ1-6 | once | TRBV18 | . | TGTGCCAGCTCACCAGGCAGCGATGGATCACCCCTCCACTTT | CASSPGSDGSPLHF
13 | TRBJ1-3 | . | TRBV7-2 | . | TGTGCCAGCAGCCCTGGACAGAGTAACACCATATATTTT | CASSPGQSNTIYF
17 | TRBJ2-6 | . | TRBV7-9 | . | TGTGCCAGCAGCTTAGATCTGTTTAGCTCTGGGGCCAACGTCCTGACTTTC | CASSLDLFSSGANVLTF
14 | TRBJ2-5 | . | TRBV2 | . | TGTGCCAGCTCAGGGGAACTGTACCAAGAGACCCAGTACTTC | CASSGELYQETQYF
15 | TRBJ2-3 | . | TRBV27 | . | TGTGCCAGCAGCCCGCGTGGGAGACGCACAGATACGCAGTATTTT | CASSPRGRRTDTQYF
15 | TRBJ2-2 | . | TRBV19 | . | TGTGCCAGTAGTATAACCGGGAGGAACACCGGGGAGCTGTTTTTT | CASSITGRNTGELFF
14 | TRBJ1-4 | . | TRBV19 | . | TGTGCCAGTATGGACAGCGATACTAATGAAAAACTGTTTTTT | CASMDSDTNEKLFF
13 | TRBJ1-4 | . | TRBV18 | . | TGTGCCAGCTCAAGGGAGGAAGGTGAAAAACTGTTTTTT | CASSREEGEKLFF
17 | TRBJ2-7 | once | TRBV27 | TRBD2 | TGTGCCAGCAGCCACCTGGGGGTTAGCGGGACCGTAAGCAAGCAGTACTTC | CASSHLGVSGTVSKQYF
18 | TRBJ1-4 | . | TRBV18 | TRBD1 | TGTGCCAGCTCACCAACGAGGCAGGGGGGAGCAACTAATGAAAAACTGTTTTTT | CASSPTRQGGATNEKLFF
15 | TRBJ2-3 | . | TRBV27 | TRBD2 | TGTGCCAGCAGATTAGCGGGCACCTTCACAGATACGCAGTATTTT | CASRLAGTFTDTQYF
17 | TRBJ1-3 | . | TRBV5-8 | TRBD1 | TGTGCCAGCAGCGACGGGACAGGATGGGGCTCTGGAAACACCATATATTTT | CASSDGTGWGSGNTIYF
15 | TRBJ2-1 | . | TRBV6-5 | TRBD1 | TGTGCCAGCAACTCCGGGACAGGGGGCTACAATGAGCAGTTCTTC | CASNSGTGGYNEQFF
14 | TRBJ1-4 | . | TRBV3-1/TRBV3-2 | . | TGTGCCAGCAGCCCCGGGGTGGCTAATGAAAAACTGTTTTTT | CASSPGVANEKLFF